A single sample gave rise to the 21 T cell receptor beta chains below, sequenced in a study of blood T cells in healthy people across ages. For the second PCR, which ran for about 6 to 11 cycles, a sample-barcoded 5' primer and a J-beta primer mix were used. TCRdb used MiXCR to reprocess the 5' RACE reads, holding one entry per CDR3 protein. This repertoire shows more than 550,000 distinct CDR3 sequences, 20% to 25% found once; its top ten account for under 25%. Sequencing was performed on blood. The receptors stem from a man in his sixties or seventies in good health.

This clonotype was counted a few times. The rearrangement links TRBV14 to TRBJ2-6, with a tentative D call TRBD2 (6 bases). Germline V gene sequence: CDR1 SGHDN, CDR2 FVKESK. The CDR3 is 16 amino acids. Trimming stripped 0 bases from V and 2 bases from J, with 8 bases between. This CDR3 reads CASSQDRTTGANVLTF. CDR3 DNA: TGTGCCAGCAGCCAAGATCGGACTACTGGGGCCAACGTCCTGACTTTC.

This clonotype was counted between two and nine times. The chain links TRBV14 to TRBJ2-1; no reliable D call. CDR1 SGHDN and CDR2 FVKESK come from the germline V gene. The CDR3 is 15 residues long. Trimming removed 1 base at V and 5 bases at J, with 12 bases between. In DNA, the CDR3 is TGTGCCAGCAGCCAAGGATCTTACATTAACAATGAGCAGTTCTTC. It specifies CASSQGSYINNEQFF.

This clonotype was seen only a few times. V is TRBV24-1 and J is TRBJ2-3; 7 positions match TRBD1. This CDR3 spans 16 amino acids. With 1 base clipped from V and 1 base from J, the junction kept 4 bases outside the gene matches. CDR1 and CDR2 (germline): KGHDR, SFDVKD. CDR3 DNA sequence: TGTGCCACCAGTGATTTCGCAGGGGGAGGCACAGATACGCAGTATTTT. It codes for CATSDFAGGGTDTQYF.

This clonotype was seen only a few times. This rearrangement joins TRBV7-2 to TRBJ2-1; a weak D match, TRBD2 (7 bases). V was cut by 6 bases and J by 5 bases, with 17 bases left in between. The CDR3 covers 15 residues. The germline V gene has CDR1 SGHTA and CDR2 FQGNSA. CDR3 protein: CASSKGGPANNEQFF. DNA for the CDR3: TGTGCCAGCAGTAAGGGGGGGCCTGCTAACAATGAGCAGTTCTTC.

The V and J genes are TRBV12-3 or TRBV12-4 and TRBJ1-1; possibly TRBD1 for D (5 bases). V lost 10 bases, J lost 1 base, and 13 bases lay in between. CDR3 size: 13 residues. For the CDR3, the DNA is TGTGCCATTTCGACAGCCGCGAACACTGAAGCTTTCTTT. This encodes CAISTAANTEAFF.

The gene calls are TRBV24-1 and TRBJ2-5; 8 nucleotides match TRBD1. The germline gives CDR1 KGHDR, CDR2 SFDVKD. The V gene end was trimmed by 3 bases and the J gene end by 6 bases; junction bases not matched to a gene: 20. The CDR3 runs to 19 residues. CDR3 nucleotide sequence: TGTGCCACCAGTGATCCCTCCCGACCGGACAGGGCCGAAGAAAAGACCCAGTACTTC. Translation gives CATSDPSRPDRAEEKTQYF.

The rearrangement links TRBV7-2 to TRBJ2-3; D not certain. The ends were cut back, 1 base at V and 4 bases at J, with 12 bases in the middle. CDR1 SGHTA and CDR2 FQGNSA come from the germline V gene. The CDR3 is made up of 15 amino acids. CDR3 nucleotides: TGTGCCAGCAGCTTAGTCCCAAAGCCGGCAGATACGCAGTATTTT. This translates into CASSLVPKPADTQYF.

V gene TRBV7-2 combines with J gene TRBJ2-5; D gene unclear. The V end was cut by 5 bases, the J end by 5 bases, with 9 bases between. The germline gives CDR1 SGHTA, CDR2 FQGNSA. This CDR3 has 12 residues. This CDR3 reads CASSPPSETQYF. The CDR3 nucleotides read TGTGCCAGCAGCCCGCCCTCCGAGACCCAGTACTTC. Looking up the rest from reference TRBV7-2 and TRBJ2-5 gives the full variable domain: GAGVSQSPSNKVTEKGKDVELRCDPISGHTALYWYRQSLGQGLEFLIYFQGNSAPDKSGLPSDRFSAERTGGSVSTLTIQRTQQEDSAVYLCASSPPSETQYFGPGTRLLVL.

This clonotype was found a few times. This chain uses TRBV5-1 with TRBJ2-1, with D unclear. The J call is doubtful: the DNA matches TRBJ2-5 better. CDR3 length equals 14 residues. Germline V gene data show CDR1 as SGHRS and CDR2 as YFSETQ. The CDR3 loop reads CASSRDKGQETQYF. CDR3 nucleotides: TGCGCCAGCAGCCGTGACAAGGGACAAGAGACCCAGTACTTC.

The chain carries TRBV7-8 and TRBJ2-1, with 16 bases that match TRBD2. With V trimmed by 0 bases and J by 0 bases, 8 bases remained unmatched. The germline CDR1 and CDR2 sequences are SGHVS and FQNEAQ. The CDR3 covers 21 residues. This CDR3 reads CASSLASLGLAGGISYNEQFF. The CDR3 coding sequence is TGTGCCAGCAGCTTAGCTTCTCTGGGACTAGCGGGAGGGATCTCCTACAATGAGCAGTTCTTC. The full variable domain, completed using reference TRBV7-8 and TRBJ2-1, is GAGVSQSPRYKVAKRGQDVALRCDPISGHVSLFWYQQALGQGPEFLTYFQNEAQLDKSGLPSDRFFAERPEGSVSTLKIQRTQQEDSAVYLCASSLASLGLAGGISYNEQFFGPGTRLTVL.

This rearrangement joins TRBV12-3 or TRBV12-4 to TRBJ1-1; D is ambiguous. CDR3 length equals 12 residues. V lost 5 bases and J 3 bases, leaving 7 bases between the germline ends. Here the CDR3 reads CASSEVYTEAFF. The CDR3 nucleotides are TGTGCCAGCAGTGAAGTTTACACTGAAGCTTTCTTT.

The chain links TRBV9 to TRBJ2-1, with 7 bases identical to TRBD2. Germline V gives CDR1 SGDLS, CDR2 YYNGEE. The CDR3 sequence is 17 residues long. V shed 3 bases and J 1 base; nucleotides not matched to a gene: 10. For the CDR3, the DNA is TGTGCCAGCAGCGGCCTTGCGGGGGACGGTTCCTACAATGAGCAGTTCTTC. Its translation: CASSGLAGDGSYNEQFF.

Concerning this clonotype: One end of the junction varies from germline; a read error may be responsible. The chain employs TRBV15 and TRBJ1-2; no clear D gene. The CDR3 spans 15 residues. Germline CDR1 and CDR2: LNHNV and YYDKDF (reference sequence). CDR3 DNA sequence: TGTGCCACTAGCAGAGATCCCGAGGCGGCCTATGGCTACACCTTC. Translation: CATSRDPEAAYGYTF.

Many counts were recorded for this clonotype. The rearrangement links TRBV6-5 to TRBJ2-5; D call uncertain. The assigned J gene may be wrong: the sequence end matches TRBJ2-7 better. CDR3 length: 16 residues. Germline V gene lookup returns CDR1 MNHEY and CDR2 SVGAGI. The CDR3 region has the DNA TGTGCCAGCAGTTACTCGATTTACGGTGGAGCCTACGAGCAGTACTTC. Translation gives CASSYSIYGGAYEQYF.

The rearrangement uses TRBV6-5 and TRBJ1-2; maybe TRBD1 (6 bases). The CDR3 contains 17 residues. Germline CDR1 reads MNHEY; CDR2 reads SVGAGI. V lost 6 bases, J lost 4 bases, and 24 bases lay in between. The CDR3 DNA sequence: TGTGCCAGCAGGAGGGACCTAAGGGGGGGCGCCGGCTATGGCTACACCTTC. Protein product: CASRRDLRGGAGYGYTF.

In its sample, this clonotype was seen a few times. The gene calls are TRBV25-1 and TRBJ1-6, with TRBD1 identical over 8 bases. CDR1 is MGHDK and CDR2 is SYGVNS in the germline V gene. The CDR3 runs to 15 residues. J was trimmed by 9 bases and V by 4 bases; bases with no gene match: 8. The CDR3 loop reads CASSALAGGRSPLHF. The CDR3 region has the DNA TGTGCCAGCAGTGCTCTTGCAGGGGGCCGTTCACCCCTCCACTTT.

The CDR3 here is CASSWDRVRNEQFF. In nucleotides, the CDR3 is TGCGCCAGCAGCTGGGACAGGGTTCGTAATGAGCAGTTCTTC. The J gene is TRBJ2-5, the V gene TRBV5-1; 9 bases match TRBD1. The J call may be in error: the DNA end matches TRBJ2-1 better. The CDR3 spans 14 residues. Germline-derived CDR1 and CDR2 are SGHRS and YFSETQ.

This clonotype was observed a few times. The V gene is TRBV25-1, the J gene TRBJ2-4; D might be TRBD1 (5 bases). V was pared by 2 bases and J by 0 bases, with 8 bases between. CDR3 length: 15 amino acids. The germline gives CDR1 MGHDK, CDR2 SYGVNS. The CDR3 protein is CASSEPQGAKNIQYF. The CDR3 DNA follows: TGTGCCAGCAGTGAACCCCAGGGAGCCAAAAACATTCAGTACTTC.

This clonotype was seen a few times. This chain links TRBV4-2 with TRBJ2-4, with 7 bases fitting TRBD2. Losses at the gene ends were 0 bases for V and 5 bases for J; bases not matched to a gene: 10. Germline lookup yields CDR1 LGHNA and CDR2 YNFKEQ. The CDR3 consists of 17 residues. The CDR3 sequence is CASSQDYTGGGENIQYF. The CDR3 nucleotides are TGTGCCAGCAGCCAAGATTATACGGGGGGAGGCGAAAACATTCAGTACTTC.

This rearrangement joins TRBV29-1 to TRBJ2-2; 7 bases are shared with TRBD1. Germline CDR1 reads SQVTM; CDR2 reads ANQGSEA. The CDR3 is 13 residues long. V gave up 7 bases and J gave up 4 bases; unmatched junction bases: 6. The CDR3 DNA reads TGCAGCGGACAGGGTTTCTTCACCGGGGAGCTGTTTTTT. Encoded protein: CSGQGFFTGELFF.

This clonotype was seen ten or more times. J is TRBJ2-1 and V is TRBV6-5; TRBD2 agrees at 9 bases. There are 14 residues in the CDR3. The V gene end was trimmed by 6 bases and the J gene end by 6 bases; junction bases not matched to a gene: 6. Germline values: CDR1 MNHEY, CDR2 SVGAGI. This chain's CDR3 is CASRRLSGGNEQFF. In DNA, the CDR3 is TGTGCCAGCAGACGACTTAGCGGGGGCAATGAGCAGTTCTTC.